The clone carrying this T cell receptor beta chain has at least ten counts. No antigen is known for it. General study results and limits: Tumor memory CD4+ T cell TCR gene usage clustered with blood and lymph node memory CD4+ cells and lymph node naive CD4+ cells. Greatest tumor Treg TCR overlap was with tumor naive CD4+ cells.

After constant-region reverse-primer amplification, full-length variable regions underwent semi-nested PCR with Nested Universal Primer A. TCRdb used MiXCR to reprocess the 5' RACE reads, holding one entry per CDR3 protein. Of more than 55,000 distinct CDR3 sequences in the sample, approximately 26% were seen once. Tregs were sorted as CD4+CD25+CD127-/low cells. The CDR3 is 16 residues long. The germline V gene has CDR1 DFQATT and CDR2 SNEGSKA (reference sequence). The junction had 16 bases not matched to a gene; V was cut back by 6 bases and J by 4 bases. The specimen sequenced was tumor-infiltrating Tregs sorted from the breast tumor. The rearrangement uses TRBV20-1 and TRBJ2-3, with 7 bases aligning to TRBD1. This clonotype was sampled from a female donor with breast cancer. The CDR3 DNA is TGCAGTGCCCCAAATCCCATAGGCCAGGGGGCAGATACGCAGTATTTT. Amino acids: CSAPNPIGQGADTQYF.